The clone carrying this T cell receptor (beta chain) is a singleton in its sample. These data are taken from a study of cytomegalovirus exposure and HLA in healthy donors. Study in general: The platform used for the roughly 130 validation repertoires matched that of the roughly 630 first-cohort repertoires, a later analysis reported.

The germline V gene encodes CDR1 DFQATT and CDR2 SNEGSKA (reference sequence). CDR3 length equals 11 residues. Trimming took off 7 bases at V and 6 bases at J, with 10 bases between the two ends. Clones were sequenced by immunoSEQ multiplex PCR, and TCRdb holds only the in-frame ones, with some missing. This table holds about 200,000 clones, around 80% found once. Sequenced: PBMCs. The origin of this receptor is a young woman in good health and CMV-seropositive. The chain uses TRBV20-1 and TRBJ2-1; D remains unclear. The CDR3 spells CSVLASNEQFF. The CDR3 nucleotides read TGCAGTGTATTAGCAAGCAATGAGCAGTTCTTC.